Below, 20 T cell receptor beta chains from the same sample are listed, as sequenced in a study of regulatory T cells in long-lasting Graves disease (dated by TCRdb to the early 2020s). This sample's time point label indicates: newly diagnosed GD, antithyroid drugs for less than 3 months. For both TCR sequencing and RNA sequencing, RNA was extracted from PBMCs using TRIzol. Library preparation used multiplex PCR. The sample was run on an Illumina HiSeq 4000. iRepertoire HTBI primers and Arm-PCR amplification of CDR3 regions were used to construct TCR beta libraries. TCRdb reprocessing: public reads trimmed at Q25 with fastp, clones called with MiXCR, in-frame beta chains kept. Here each entry gathers all rows of one CDR3 protein and keeps the most common genes and DNA. Here the sample has about 540,000 distinct CDR3 sequences; about 13% occur a single time. The top ten constitute 10% of the sample.

These data are also associated with another study on T cells in Graves' hyperthyroidism and ophthalmopathy.

This material consisted of peripheral blood mononuclear cells (PBMCs), taken at new diagnosis, from a patient treated with antithyroid drugs. The receptor source for this set is a man aged 30 to 39 with Graves disease. Donor details come from another sample of the same person, matched by shared clones.

This clonotype was seen many times. This chain connects TRBV2 to TRBJ2-4, with a tentative D call TRBD1 (5 bases). The length of the CDR3 is 16 residues. The V end was cut by 1 base, the J end by 0 bases, with 10 bases between. The germline CDR1 and CDR2 sequences are SNHLY and FYNNEI. For the CDR3, the DNA is TGTGCCAGCAGTGAAGACTTGACAGTAGCCAAAAACATTCAGTACTTC. This translates into CASSEDLTVAKNIQYF. The full variable domain, with the rest looked up from reference TRBV2 and TRBJ2-4, is EPEVTQTPSHQVTQMGQEVILRCVPISNHLYFYWYRQILGQKVEFLVSFYNNEISEKSEIFDDQFSVERPDGSNFTLKIRSTKLEDSAMYFCASSEDLTVAKNIQYFGAGTRLSVL.

This chain joins TRBV19 and TRBJ2-7; 10 positions agree with TRBD2. The CDR3 totals 13 residues. In germline, CDR1 is LNHDA, CDR2 SQIVND (reference sequence). The J segment lost 5 bases and the V segment lost 10 bases, leaving 8 bases of the junction unmatched. In DNA, the CDR3 is TGTGCCACGGCTAGCGGGGGTGGTGACGAGCAGTACTTC. Translating gives CATASGGGDEQYF.

The chain has TRBV5-6 and TRBJ2-3; D is ambiguous. Germline V lookup: CDR1 SGHDT, CDR2 YYEEEE. The CDR3 totals 16 residues. V was cut by 4 bases and J by 0 bases, with 15 bases left in between. CDR3 in amino acids: CASSPTGGVSTDTQYF. DNA of the CDR3: TGTGCCAGCAGCCCTACGGGCGGAGTTAGCACAGATACGCAGTATTTT.

The table lists this clonotype with many counts. This sequence joins TRBV28 and TRBJ1-5; D is ambiguous. V was trimmed by 7 bases and J by 0 bases, leaving 13 bases between them. The CDR3 spans 15 residues. Germline values: CDR1 MDHEN, CDR2 SYDVKM. DNA for the CDR3: TGTGCCAGCAACCCCGGGAGCCATAGCAATCAGCCCCAGCATTTT. Amino acid sequence: CASNPGSHSNQPQHF.

This clonotype was found a few times. The chain employs TRBV4-2 and TRBJ2-5; TRBD2 matches 7 bases. The CDR3 is 15 residues long. The J segment lost 2 bases and the V segment lost 1 base, leaving 4 bases of the junction unmatched. The germline gives CDR1 LGHNA, CDR2 YNFKEQ. CDR3 sequence: CASSQVAGVQETQYF. The CDR3 DNA reads TGTGCCAGCAGCCAAGTTGCGGGGGTTCAAGAGACCCAGTACTTC.

The rearrangement uses TRBV10-3 and TRBJ1-3; 8 bases are a match to TRBD1. This CDR3 has 16 residues. J lost 0 bases, V lost 2 bases, and 3 bases had no gene match. CDR1 is ENHRY, CDR2 SYGVKD, per germline. In DNA form, the CDR3 reads TGTGCCATCAGTGAGCGACAGGGGTCCTCTGGAAACACCATATATTTT. This encodes CAISERQGSSGNTIYF.

This clonotype has a count of ten or more. This chain links TRBV2 with TRBJ2-1; TRBD2 might be the D (6 bases). CDR3 length: 13 residues. V dropped 4 bases and J dropped 5 bases, with 9 bases sitting between them. Germline V gene data show CDR1 as SNHLY and CDR2 as FYNNEI. As DNA, the CDR3 is TGTGCCAGCAGTGTGCGGGGAAACAATGAGCAGTTCTTC. Translation gives CASSVRGNNEQFF.

Only a few counts were recorded for this clonotype. V and J are TRBV5-4 and TRBJ1-2, with a tentative D call TRBD1 (6 bases). Germline V CDR1 and CDR2: SGHNT, YYREEE (reference sequence). The germline V and J ends were trimmed by 4 bases and 7 bases, with 17 bases remaining between them. This CDR3 is built from 14 residues. CDR3 coding DNA: TGTGCCAGCAGCCCAGGGACACGCGTAGGTGGCTACACCTTC. It specifies CASSPGTRVGGYTF.

This rearrangement joins TRBV18 to TRBJ2-3; D gene unclear. CDR3 length equals 12 residues. V was shortened by 0 bases and J by 9 bases, with 7 bases between the two germline ends. Germline CDR1 reads KGHSH; CDR2 reads LQKENI. The CDR3 is CASSPPAGTQYF. Here the CDR3 DNA reads TGTGCCAGCTCACCACCGGCCGGGACGCAGTATTTT.

This clonotype was found a few times. This chain links TRBV12-5 with TRBJ2-7; 9 bases fit TRBD1. The CDR3 covers 15 residues. The germline V gene encodes CDR1 LGHNT and CDR2 FRNRAP. V was clipped by 5 bases and J by 3 bases; unmatched bases: 8. The CDR3: CASGPVGDRVYEQYF. Written as DNA, the CDR3 is TGTGCTAGTGGTCCCGTCGGGGACAGGGTCTACGAGCAGTACTTC. The variable domain in full, with the rest retrieved from reference TRBV12-5 and TRBJ2-7, is DARVTQTPRHKVTEMGQEVTMRCQPILGHNTVFWYRQTMMQGLELLAYFRNRAPLDDSGMPKDRFSAEMPDATLATLKIQPSEPRDSAVYFCASGPVGDRVYEQYFGPGTRLTVT.

This clonotype was seen repeatedly, ten times or more. The chain combines TRBV7-9 with TRBJ1-1; unclear D gene. This CDR3 has 12 amino acids. From germline, CDR1 is SEHNR and CDR2 FQNEAQ (reference sequence). V was clipped by 1 base and J by 1 base, with 1 base between them. CDR3 residues: CASSLENTEAFF. CDR3 sequence (DNA): TGTGCCAGCAGCTTAGAGAACACTGAAGCTTTCTTT.

The V gene is TRBV18, the J gene TRBJ2-7; 11 nucleotides match TRBD2. The CDR3 has 17 amino acids. Germline values: CDR1 KGHSH, CDR2 LQKENI. V dropped 3 bases and J dropped 3; count of bases not matched to a gene: 10. The CDR3 DNA is TGTGCCAGCTCACCCCAACCCGGGACTAGCGGTTTCTACGAGCAGTACTTC. It specifies CASSPQPGTSGFYEQYF.

There are a few counts of this clonotype. One junction end disagrees with the germline gene, perhaps due to a read error. The V and J genes are TRBV7-2 and TRBJ2-1, with TRBD2 identical over 12 bases. The CDR3 covers 16 residues. The germline V gene encodes CDR1 SGHTA and CDR2 FQGNSA. CDR3 loop: CAGSQLAGGHYNEQFF. In DNA form, the CDR3 reads TGTGCCGGCAGCCAGCTAGCGGGAGGGCACTACAATGAGCAGTTCTTC.

This rearrangement joins TRBV9 to TRBJ2-2; 7 positions agree with TRBD1. Germline assignment: CDR1 SGDLS and CDR2 YYNGEE. The CDR3 sequence is 14 residues long. Trimming at V came to 5 bases and at J to 1 base, leaving 2 bases not matched to a gene. The CDR3 DNA is TGTGCCAGCAGGGACAGGAGGAACACCGGGGAGCTGTTTTTT. It yields the protein CASRDRRNTGELFF.

This clonotype appeared many times. This chain joins TRBV7-2 and TRBJ2-1, with D unresolved. Looked up from germline, CDR1 is SGHTA and CDR2 is FQGNSA. CDR3 size: 15 residues. V was cut by 7 bases and J by 3 bases, with 16 bases left in between. The CDR3 bases are TGTGCCAGCACGCAGTACATGTTGAACTACAATGAGCAGTTCTTC. Residues: CASTQYMLNYNEQFF.

This chain uses TRBV12-3 or TRBV12-4 with TRBJ1-5, with 10 nucleotides matching TRBD1. V was pared by 6 bases and J by 6 bases, with 8 bases of the junction left unmatched. The CDR3 has 15 amino acids. CDR3 amino acids: CASSTPGQGTQPQHF. Here the CDR3 DNA reads TGTGCCAGCAGCACACCGGGACAGGGGACTCAGCCCCAGCATTTT.

This clonotype has more than one count but fewer than ten. The J gene is TRBJ2-7, the V gene TRBV14, with D possibly matching TRBD2 (6 bases). Germline V lookup: CDR1 SGHDN, CDR2 FVKESK. This CDR3 is 17 amino acids long. With 1 base removed from V and 4 bases from J, the gap between germline ends came to 20 bases. The CDR3 DNA is TGTGCCAGCAGCCAAGGTCCGGGCCCCGGCGCGGGATACGAGCAGTACTTC. Encoded protein: CASSQGPGPGAGYEQYF.

This clonotype has a handful of counts. The chain uses TRBV5-1 and TRBJ2-3, with 9 nucleotides matching TRBD2. The CDR3 totals 16 residues. The ends lost 0 bases at V and 4 bases at J; junction bases unmatched: 6. CDR1 is SGHRS and CDR2 is YFSETQ in the germline V gene. In nucleotides, the CDR3 is TGCGCCAGCAGCTTGGCGGCTAGCGGGATGGCAGATACGCAGTATTTT. It translates to CASSLAASGMADTQYF.

This chain links TRBV27 with TRBJ1-5; no reliable D call. CDR1 is MNHEY, CDR2 SMNVEV, per germline (reference sequence). This CDR3 spans 15 amino acids. V shed 2 bases and J shed 10 bases, with 18 bases lying between them. The CDR3 spells CASSLRVSTDSPQHF. Here the CDR3 DNA reads TGTGCCAGCAGTTTAAGGGTAAGCACCGATTCCCCCCAGCATTTT.

This clonotype was detected many times. The rearrangement uses TRBV20-1 and TRBJ2-7; TRBD2 matches 7 bases. The CDR3 has 14 amino acids. V was clipped by 4 bases and J by 3 bases; unmatched bases: 9. Germline V lookup: CDR1 DFQATT, CDR2 SNEGSKA (reference sequence). This CDR3 is CSAIRTGGNYEQYF. The CDR3 DNA reads as TGCAGTGCTATAAGGACGGGAGGAAACTACGAGCAGTACTTC.